This entry lists 3 T cell receptor beta chains sequenced from one sample in a study of cytomegalovirus exposure and HLA in healthy donors. 13 Jbeta primers and 60 Vbeta primers were used for the PCR. Data came from immunoSEQ multiplex PCR; TCRdb stores just in-frame clones and leaves some out. The sample carries some 200,000 clones, more than 65% recorded once. Sequencing was carried out using PBMCs. These receptors were obtained from a woman aged 25 to 39 in good health and CMV-seronegative.

The chain combines TRBV27 with TRBJ1-1, with 8 positions matching TRBD1. The CDR3 consists of 16 residues. Germline trimming cut 2 bases from V and 4 bases from J; bases unmatched to any gene: 9. From germline, CDR1 is MNHEY and CDR2 SMNVEV (reference sequence). CDR3: CASSLLDHRGTTEAFF. The CDR3 DNA follows: TGTGCCAGCAGTTTACTGGACCACAGGGGGACCACTGAAGCTTTCTTT.

The chain carries TRBV5-1 and TRBJ1-2; 10 bases agree with TRBD1. With V trimmed by 1 base and J by 5 bases, 5 bases remained unmatched. This CDR3 comprises 15 residues. CDR1 SGHRS and CDR2 YFSETQ come from the germline V gene. CDR3 bases: TGCGCCAGCAGCTTGCAGGGACAGGGGAGTTATGGCTACACCTTC. This translates into CASSLQGQGSYGYTF. The whole variable domain, remainder taken from reference TRBV5-1 and TRBJ1-2, is KAGVTQTPRYLIKTRGQQVTLSCSPISGHRSVSWYQQTPGQGLQFLFEYFSETQRNKGNFPGRFSGRQFSNSRSEMNVSTLELGDSALYLCASSLQGQGSYGYTFGSGTRLTVV.

The chain recombines TRBV5-1 with TRBJ2-7, with D tentatively TRBD1 (6 bases). V lost 4 bases to trimming and J lost 1 base, with 21 bases between them. CDR3 length equals 17 residues. Germline CDR1 is SGHRS and CDR2 is YFSETQ. The CDR3 DNA sequence: TGCGCCAGCAGCCTAAAACAGGACAGCATAAATTCCTACGAGCAGTACTTC. It encodes CASSLKQDSINSYEQYF.